Sequencing of this TCR beta chain was carried out in a study of shared clonotypes between healthy human individuals. Notes on this clone: What it binds is not known.

Naive CD8 isolation took CD45RO-negative cells positively selected for CCR7 and excluded terminally differentiated effector memory CD45RA+ cells. Study results and limitations: Among the subsets, naive ones generally showed larger estimated richness than memory ones. The authors expected sequencing depth to affect clonotype sharing among donors. Few donors restricted represented genetic and exposure-history diversity. The generation probabilities recorded for non-shared clonotypes fell below those of clonotypes shared by all four donors.

Profiled with immunoSEQ multiplex PCR; TCRdb holds only in-frame clones, not every one. The sample includes 500,000 to 700,000 clones, approximately 95% of them seen just once. The sequenced sample consisted of naive CD8+ T cells sorted from blood. This TCR was recovered from a woman aged 25-40 years in good health.

CDR3 sequence: CASSSGLAGVRTGELFF. The CDR3 coding sequence is TGTGCCAGCAGCTCGGGACTAGCGGGAGTGAGAACCGGGGAGCTGTTTTTT. The chain joins TRBV7-9 to TRBJ2-2, with 14 bases aligning to TRBD2. Losses at the gene ends were 4 bases for V and 5 bases for J; bases not matched to a gene: 6. Germline V lookup: CDR1 SEHNR, CDR2 FQNEAQ (reference sequence). The CDR3 has 17 residues. Complete variable domain (other parts from reference TRBV7-9 and TRBJ2-2): DTGVSQNPRHKITKRGQNVTFRCDPISEHNRLYWYRQTLGQGPEFLTYFQNEAQLEKSRLLSDRFSAERPKGSFSTLEIQRTEQGDSAMYLCASSSGLAGVRTGELFFGEGSRLTVL.